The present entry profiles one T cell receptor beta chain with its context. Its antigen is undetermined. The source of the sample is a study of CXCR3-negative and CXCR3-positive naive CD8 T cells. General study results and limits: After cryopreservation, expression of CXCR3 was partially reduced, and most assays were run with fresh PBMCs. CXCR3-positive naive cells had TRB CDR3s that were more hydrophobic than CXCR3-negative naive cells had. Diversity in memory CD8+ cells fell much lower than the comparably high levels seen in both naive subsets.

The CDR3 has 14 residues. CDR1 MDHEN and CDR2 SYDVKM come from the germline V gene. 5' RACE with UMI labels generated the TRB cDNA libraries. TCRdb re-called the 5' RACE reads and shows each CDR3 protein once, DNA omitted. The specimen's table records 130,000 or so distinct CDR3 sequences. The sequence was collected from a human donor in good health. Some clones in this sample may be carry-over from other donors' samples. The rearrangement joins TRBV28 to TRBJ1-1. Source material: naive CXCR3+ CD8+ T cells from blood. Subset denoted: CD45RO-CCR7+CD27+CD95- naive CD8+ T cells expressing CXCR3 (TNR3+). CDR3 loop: CASSLAISSGEAFF.